This T cell receptor beta chain was recorded in a study of cytomegalovirus exposure and HLA in healthy donors. Study-level information: Unique TCR beta sequences numbering 95 million to 130 million came from 190 million or so T cells in an earlier analysis.

Study-wide findings and caveats: A previous analysis found most TCR beta V segments productive roughly 87% or roughly 30% of the time. Association with HLA alleles at 0.05 false discovery rate was found for 16,951 TCR beta sequences in a later analysis.

There are 12 residues in the CDR3. J was trimmed by 5 bases and V by 5 bases; bases with no gene match: 4. CDR1 and CDR2 (germline): SQVTM, ANQGSEA. 13 Jbeta primers and 60 Vbeta primers were used for the PCR. Only in-frame clones appear in the TCRdb table, and some are missing; sequencing was by immunoSEQ multiplex PCR. The profile shows tens of thousands of clones, roughly 70% of them singletons. Of note for this clone: Antigen specificity is unknown.

The clonotype comes from a man in his thirties or forties in good health and CMV-seronegative. The chain uses TRBV29-1 and TRBJ2-7; 9 bases match TRBD1. Sequences were obtained from PBMCs. Here the CDR3 reads CSVYRGLNEQYF. The CDR3 DNA follows: TGCAGCGTTTACAGGGGGCTCAACGAGCAGTACTTC.